The 26 T cell receptor beta chains presented below share a single source sample, sequenced in a study of immune cell composition in non-small cell lung cancer. The normal lung sample lay at least 3 cm, and maximally far, from the tumour. Assay used: immunoSEQ multiplex PCR; TCRdb lists only in-frame clones, some missing. The sample has a few thousand clones, approximately 72% seen once. The sequenced sample consisted of non-adjacent lung tissue. These receptors came from a human donor with non-small cell lung cancer.

The J gene is TRBJ1-3, the V gene TRBV10-3; TRBD1 matches 10 bases. The CDR3 has 15 amino acids. The V gene end was trimmed by 2 bases and the J gene end by 2 bases; junction bases not matched to a gene: 0. Germline lookup yields CDR1 ENHRY and CDR2 SYGVKD. The CDR3 protein is CAISEGQGAGNTIYF. CDR3 in DNA: TGTGCCATCAGTGAGGGACAGGGGGCTGGAAACACCATATATTTT.

This clone was picked up a small number of times. The rearrangement links TRBV27 to TRBJ1-2, with no clear D. The V and J ends lost 0 bases and 0 bases respectively, with 8 bases between them. Germline values: CDR1 MNHEY, CDR2 SMNVEV (reference sequence). CDR3 length equals 15 residues. The chain's CDR3 is CASSLSSGSNYGYTF. For the CDR3, the DNA is TGTGCCAGCAGTTTATCGTCGGGGTCTAACTATGGCTACACCTTC.

By proportion, this clone is large. This rearrangement joins TRBV5-1 to TRBJ1-2, with 7 bases that match TRBD1. The J segment lost 4 bases and the V segment lost 0 bases, leaving 12 bases of the junction unmatched. Germline assignment: CDR1 SGHRS and CDR2 YFSETQ. This CDR3 is built from 17 residues. The CDR3 here is CASSLDGARDSVYGYTF. CDR3 DNA sequence: TGCGCCAGCAGCTTGGATGGGGCACGGGACAGTGTCTATGGCTACACCTTC.

The chain links TRBV7-2 to TRBJ1-2; a possible D gene is TRBD1 (5 bases). CDR1 and CDR2 from the germline V gene are SGHTA and FQGNSA. The CDR3 sequence is 13 residues long. With 0 bases removed from V and 5 bases from J, the gap between germline ends came to 7 bases. The chain's CDR3 is CASSLAQGYGYTF. Here the CDR3 DNA reads TGTGCCAGCAGCTTAGCCCAGGGTTATGGCTACACCTTC.

The chain employs TRBV28 and TRBJ2-7, with 10 bases fitting TRBD1. The junction had 8 bases not matched to a gene; V was cut back by 7 bases and J by 2 bases. Germline V gene lookup returns CDR1 MDHEN and CDR2 SYDVKM. This CDR3 comprises 15 residues. The CDR3 protein is CASKSRDRGPYEQYF. Here the CDR3 DNA reads TGTGCCAGCAAGAGCCGGGACAGGGGTCCCTACGAGCAGTACTTC. The full variable domain, in which reference TRBV28 and TRBJ2-7 provide the parts outside the CDR3, is DVKVTQSSRYLVKRTGEKVFLECVQDMDHENMFWYRQDPGLGLRLIYFSYDVKMKEKGDIPEGYSVSREKKERFSLILESASTNQTSMYLCASKSRDRGPYEQYFGPGTRLTVT.

The rearrangement links TRBV6-6 to TRBJ1-1; TRBD1 aligns across 7 bases. This CDR3 is 14 amino acids long. The V and J ends lost 5 bases and 2 bases, in that order; junction bases with no gene match: 5. Per the germline V gene, CDR1 is MNHNY and CDR2 is SVGAGI (reference sequence). The chain's CDR3 is CASSERQGNTEAFF. The CDR3, as DNA: TGTGCCAGCAGTGAGCGACAGGGAAACACTGAAGCTTTCTTT.

V is TRBV15 and J is TRBJ2-4; TRBD2 might be the D (6 bases). CDR1 and CDR2 from the germline V gene are LNHNV and YYDKDF (reference sequence). V lost 8 bases to trimming and J lost 3 bases, with 8 bases between them. This CDR3 is 12 amino acids long. DNA of the CDR3: TGTGCCACCGGGGAGGACAAAAACATTCAGTACTTC. Amino acid sequence: CATGEDKNIQYF. Supplemented by reference TRBV15 and TRBJ2-4, the full variable domain reads DAMVIQNPRYQVTQFGKPVTLSCSQTLNHNVMYWYQQKSSQAPKLLFHYYDKDFNNEADTPDNFQSRRPNTSFCFLDIRSPGLGDTAMYLCATGEDKNIQYFGAGTRLSVL.

The chain employs TRBV5-1 and TRBJ2-3, with D unresolved. Germline CDR1 is SGHRS and CDR2 is YFSETQ. This CDR3 is 16 amino acids long. V lost 0 bases and J lost 2, with 13 bases in between. CDR3 DNA sequence: TGCGCCAGCAGCTTGGGGGCTACGGCAGTCACAGATACGCAGTATTTT. It codes for CASSLGATAVTDTQYF.

The chain couples TRBV6-1 to TRBJ1-4, with D unclear. Germline-derived CDR1 and CDR2 are MNHNS and SASEGT. The germline V and J ends were trimmed by 8 bases and 13 bases, with 17 bases remaining between them. This CDR3 has 12 amino acids. The CDR3 sequence: CASARVVGGLFF. DNA for the CDR3: TGTGCCAGCGCCCGCGTCGTGGGAGGACTGTTTTTT.

This clone has a handful of counts. J is TRBJ2-1 and V is TRBV5-8; 10 bases line up with TRBD1. V gave up 4 bases and J gave up 9 bases; unmatched junction bases: 13. Germline V CDR1 and CDR2: SGHTS, YDEGEE. There are 16 residues in the CDR3. CDR3 in DNA: TGTGCCAGCAGCCCGGACAGGGGGTCGGGGGCAGGTGAGCAGTTCTTC. Translation gives CASSPDRGSGAGEQFF.

The chain links TRBV7-9 to TRBJ2-2, with D possibly being TRBD1 (5 bases). Germline lookup yields CDR1 SEHNR and CDR2 FQNEAQ (reference sequence). The length of the CDR3 is 16 residues. V was clipped by 1 base and J by 5 bases, with 14 bases between them. The CDR3 sequence is CASSLDIQATTGELFF. The CDR3 bases are TGTGCCAGCAGCTTAGACATACAGGCTACGACCGGGGAGCTGTTTTTT.

V usage is TRBV5-4 and J usage is TRBJ2-2; a weak D match, TRBD2 (6 bases). V was trimmed by 5 bases and J by 4 bases, leaving 15 bases between them. The V gene's germline CDR1 is SGHNT and CDR2 YYREEE (reference sequence). The CDR3 covers 15 residues. CDR3 bases: TGTGCCAGCAGTTTATCCCGGGAGTCCACCGGGGAGCTGTTTTTT. It encodes CASSLSRESTGELFF.

This clone is large in the sample. The chain is built from TRBV7-8 and TRBJ2-7; D might be TRBD2 (6 bases). This CDR3 region has 13 residues. V lost 5 bases, J lost 4 bases, and 12 bases lay in between. CDR1 and CDR2 (germline): SGHVS, FQNEAQ. The CDR3 is CASSPGTFYEQYF. In DNA form, the CDR3 reads TGTGCCAGCAGCCCAGGGACTTTTTACGAGCAGTACTTC.

The table lists this clone with a few counts. The chain uses TRBV7-3 and TRBJ1-1; TRBD1 might be the D (5 bases). Germline V gene data show CDR1 as SGHTA and CDR2 as FQGTGA. Trimming removed 2 bases from V and 1 base from J, with 5 bases in between. This CDR3 has 13 amino acids. The CDR3 protein is CASSLDRNTEAFF. The CDR3 nucleotides read TGTGCCAGCAGCTTAGACAGGAACACTGAAGCTTTCTTT.

This clone has a handful of counts. Here the CDR3 reads CAARGTPLREQYF. Written as DNA, the CDR3 is TGTGCCGCCAGAGGAACACCCCTTAGGGAGCAGTACTTC. This chain connects TRBV10-3 to TRBJ2-7; D remains unclear. The CDR3 has 13 amino acids. With 11 bases removed from V and 7 bases from J, the gap between germline ends came to 21 bases. Germline CDR1 ENHRY, CDR2 SYGVKD.

The chain recombines TRBV27 with TRBJ2-5; possible D gene TRBD1, 5 bases. The assigned J gene may be wrong: the sequence end matches TRBJ2-7 better. In germline, CDR1 is MNHEY, CDR2 SMNVEV (reference sequence). The CDR3 is 12 residues long. For the CDR3, the DNA is TGTGCCAGCGGCCGAAATCAGGGCGAGCAGTACTTC. This gives the protein CASGRNQGEQYF.

V and J are TRBV9 and TRBJ2-5; 7 positions agree with TRBD1. This CDR3 region has 14 residues. From germline, CDR1 is SGDLS and CDR2 YYNGEE. V lost 7 bases, J lost 2 bases, and 8 bases stayed unmatched. The CDR3 is CASADRDSQETQYF. The CDR3 DNA reads as TGTGCCAGCGCGGATCGGGACAGTCAAGAGACCCAGTACTTC.

The chain joins TRBV5-5 to TRBJ1-3, with 11 bases aligning to TRBD1. CDR1 and CDR2 (germline): SGHKS, YYEKEE (reference sequence). The CDR3 loop spans 14 amino acids. Trimming removed 4 bases from V and 8 bases from J; junction bases left unmatched: 5. The CDR3 spells CASSLGQGEDTIYF. DNA for the CDR3: TGTGCCAGCAGCCTGGGACAGGGGGAGGACACCATATATTTT.

Only a few counts were recorded for this clone. The chain has TRBV9 and TRBJ2-2; D might be TRBD2 (5 bases). Germline-derived CDR1 and CDR2 are SGDLS and YYNGEE. Trimming took off 4 bases at V and 6 bases at J, with 13 bases between the two ends. This CDR3 is built from 14 residues. The CDR3 coding sequence is TGTGCCAGCAGCACCTACTTGGAGGCCGGGGAGCTGTTTTTT. It encodes CASSTYLEAGELFF.

This rearrangement joins TRBV6-5 to TRBJ1-2, with D unclear. Between the trimmed V and J ends, which lost 5 bases and 5 bases, there was a span of 6 bases. The CDR3 has 11 amino acids. Germline V lookup: CDR1 MNHEY, CDR2 SVGAGI. This CDR3 is CASSNLYGYTF. The CDR3, as DNA: TGTGCCAGCAGTAACTTATATGGCTACACCTTC.

J is TRBJ2-3 and V is TRBV11-2; D gene ambiguous. This CDR3 has 12 amino acids. Germline CDR1 is SGHAT and CDR2 is FQNNGV. V lost 2 bases and J lost 6, with 6 bases in between. The CDR3 region is CASSLNMDTQYF. In DNA, the CDR3 is TGTGCCAGCAGCTTAAATATGGATACGCAGTATTTT.

The table lists this clone with a few counts. This chain's CDR3 is CASSLTSHGGQPQHF. Written as DNA, the CDR3 is TGTGCCAGCAGCTTAACAAGTCACGGGGGTCAGCCCCAGCATTTT. This chain joins TRBV7-8 and TRBJ1-5, with D maybe TRBD1 (5 bases). The CDR3 sequence is 15 residues long. Germline-derived CDR1 and CDR2 are SGHVS and FQNEAQ. Trimming took 2 bases from V and 6 from J, leaving 14 bases between them.

This clone was detected only once. The V and J genes are TRBV6-5 and TRBJ2-7; TRBD2 matches at 12 bases. This CDR3 is 14 amino acids long. Germline CDR1 reads MNHEY; CDR2 reads SVGAGI. The V gene end was trimmed by 7 bases and the J gene end by 7 bases; junction bases not matched to a gene: 8. The CDR3 loop reads CASKRLAGVGEQYF. DNA of the CDR3: TGTGCCAGCAAACGACTAGCGGGGGTTGGGGAGCAGTACTTC.

This clone came up a few times. The rearrangement links TRBV7-9 to TRBJ1-1, with 7 bases that match TRBD1. V was clipped by 0 bases and J by 13 bases; unmatched bases: 11. The CDR3 is 14 residues long. CDR1 and CDR2 from the germline V gene are SEHNR and FQNEAQ (reference sequence). CDR3 residues: CASSLASGQADGFF. The CDR3 nucleotides are TGTGCCAGCAGCTTAGCGTCAGGACAGGCCGATGGTTTCTTT. The full variable domain, in which reference TRBV7-9 and TRBJ1-1 provide the parts outside the CDR3, is DTGVSQNPRHKITKRGQNVTFRCDPISEHNRLYWYRQTLGQGPEFLTYFQNEAQLEKSRLLSDRFSAERPKGSFSTLEIQRTEQGDSAMYLCASSLASGQADGFFGQGTRLTVV.

The chain employs TRBV19 and TRBJ2-3; D not resolved. Germline V gene lookup returns CDR1 LNHDA and CDR2 SQIVND (reference sequence). The CDR3 has 11 amino acids. V lost 5 bases and J lost 4, with 4 bases in between. CDR3 sequence (DNA): TGTGCCAGTAGTCAGGCAGATACGCAGTATTTT. It translates to CASSQADTQYF.

The chain employs TRBV5-6 and TRBJ1-5, with D unclear. V was shortened by 2 bases and J by 0 bases, with 9 bases between the two germline ends. CDR1 and CDR2 (germline): SGHDT, YYEEEE. The CDR3 has 15 amino acids. CDR3 coding DNA: TGTGCCAGCAGCTTTCTCGGGGATAGCAATCAGCCCCAGCATTTT. Encoded protein: CASSFLGDSNQPQHF.